A selection of T cell receptor beta chains follows, all from one sample in a study of cytotoxic CD8 clonotypes in ibrutinib-treated CLL. Data came from immunoSEQ multiplex PCR; TCRdb stores just in-frame clones and leaves some out. This table has 200,000 to 250,000 clones, approximately 70% appearing once. Specimen: PBMCs, collected after 12 months of ibrutinib treatment. The receptors shown here come from a human donor with chronic lymphocytic leukemia. Each CDR3 is given with its conserved first and last residue. D genes are given only for firm matches. Clone size, where shown, is once, few, many, or a class for clones that have expanded.

>TRBJ1-6|TRBV6-5|few|.
CASSYGRARSPLHF
TGTGCCAGCAGTTACGGAAGGGCTCGTTCACCCCTCCACTTT
>TRBJ2-5|TRBV5-1|.|TRBD2
CASSPQVAGKETQYF
TGCGCCAGCAGCCCTCAGGTAGCGGGGAAAGAGACCCAGTACTTC
>TRBJ1-4|TRBV5-6|few|TRBD1
CASSFIQGANEKLFF
TGTGCCAGCAGCTTCATACAGGGGGCAAATGAAAAACTGTTTTTT
>TRBJ2-4|TRBV5-1|few|.
CASSSGGLVNIQYF
TGCGCCAGCAGCTCGGGGGGCCTTGTGAACATTCAGTACTTC
>TRBJ1-1|TRBV6-5|.|.
CASSYQQGGRTEAFF
TGTGCCAGCAGTTACCAACAGGGAGGGAGGACTGAAGCTTTCTTT
>TRBJ2-5|TRBV5-1|.|TRBD2
CASSDGLAGAQETQYF
TGCGCCAGCAGCGACGGACTAGCGGGAGCTCAAGAGACCCAGTACTTC
>TRBJ1-2|TRBV27|.|.
CASTPGDRSGYGYTF
TGTGCCAGCACCCCGGGTGACCGGAGTGGCTATGGCTACACCTTC
>TRBJ1-6|TRBV5-1|.|.
CASSLALGIADYNSPLHF
TGCGCCAGCAGCTTGGCCCTAGGGATAGCAGACTATAATTCACCCCTCCACTTT
>TRBJ1-5|TRBV30|.|.
CAWSQPGQYNQPQHF
TGTGCCTGGAGTCAGCCGGGGCAATACAATCAGCCCCAGCATTTT
>TRBJ1-1|TRBV18|.|.
CASSLGQGRSMNTEAFF
TGTGCCAGCTCACTCGGGCAGGGGAGATCCATGAACACTGAAGCTTTCTTT
>TRBJ2-1|TRBV21-1|.|.
CASSKGRQGASYNEQFF
TGTGCCAGCAGCAAAGGTAGGCAGGGGGCTAGTTACAATGAGCAGTTCTTC
>TRBJ1-1|TRBV29-1|.|.
CSVHDSLNTEAFF
TGCAGCGTCCACGACAGTCTGAACACTGAAGCTTTCTTT
>TRBJ1-1|TRBV7-8|.|TRBD1
CASSLAQGVAEAFF
TGTGCCAGCAGCTTAGCCCAGGGGGTCGCTGAAGCTTTCTTT
>TRBJ2-1|TRBV4-2|few|.
CASSQLPDPSNEQFF
TGTGCCAGCAGCCAACTCCCTGATCCTTCCAATGAGCAGTTCTTC
>TRBJ2-5|TRBV7-2|once|TRBD2
CASSAPGLAIQETQYF
TGTGCCAGCAGCGCGCCGGGACTAGCGATCCAAGAGACCCAGTACTTC
>TRBJ1-4|TRBV7-9|.|TRBD1
CASSLGGTGVEKLFF
TGTGCCAGCAGCTTAGGAGGGACAGGGGTCGAAAAACTGTTTTTT
>TRBJ2-6|TRBV4-3|few|.
CASRKESSGANVLTF
TGCGCCAGCAGGAAAGAGTCCTCTGGGGCCAACGTCCTGACTTTC